The 26 T cell receptor beta chains below all came from one sample that was sequenced in a study of shared clonotypes between healthy human individuals. Generated by immunoSEQ multiplex PCR, the TCRdb table keeps only in-frame clones and is missing some. The sample shows 2 million to 2.5 million clones, almost 96% of them seen only once. Specimen: naive CD4+ T cells sorted from blood. Subset meaning: CD45RA+ positively selected. These TCRs come from a man aged 18 to 30 in good health.

CDR3 coding DNA: TGTGCCAGCAAACGACGACTCCTGCAAAGGGAAGCTTTCTTT. Translation gives CASKRRLLQREAFF. The rearrangement links TRBV2 to TRBJ1-1; D ambiguous. Germline loops: CDR1 SNHLY, CDR2 FYNNEI. V dropped 7 bases and J dropped 8 bases, with 20 bases sitting between them. The CDR3 totals 14 residues.

The chain recombines TRBV5-1 with TRBJ2-7; D might be TRBD2 (5 bases). Trimming removed 1 base from V and 5 bases from J, with 16 bases in between. The CDR3 spans 15 residues. Germline CDR1 and CDR2: SGHRS and YFSETQ. CDR3 bases: TGCGCCAGCAGCTTGCGACCGAGGGAGAACCACGAGCAGTACTTC. Translating it yields CASSLRPRENHEQYF.

CDR3 region: CAISANGDYGYTF. As DNA, the CDR3 is TGTGCCATCAGTGCAAACGGTGACTATGGCTACACCTTC. The J gene is TRBJ1-2, the V gene TRBV10-3; no definite D call. The germline V and J ends were trimmed by 4 bases and 3 bases, with 9 bases remaining between them. Germline V gives CDR1 ENHRY, CDR2 SYGVKD. CDR3 length: 13 residues.

About this clone itself: This sample includes further DNA sequences coding for the same CDR3. This chain uses TRBV6-5 with TRBJ2-6, with unresolved D. Trimming cost V 0 bases and J 0 bases, with 3 bases left between them. This CDR3 is built from 15 residues. CDR1 is MNHEY and CDR2 is SVGAGI in the germline V gene. The CDR3 is CASSYSSSGANVLTF. As DNA, the CDR3 is TGTGCCAGCAGTTACTCCTCCTCTGGGGCCAACGTCCTGACTTTC.

CDR3 in DNA: TGTGCCAGCAGACGCGCCTTTAGCGGGGGTGACATTCAGTACTTC. The encoded protein is CASRRAFSGGDIQYF. J is TRBJ2-4 and V is TRBV6-5, with 9 bases lining up with TRBD2. The CDR3 runs to 15 residues. In germline, CDR1 is MNHEY, CDR2 SVGAGI. V lost 6 bases, J lost 8 bases, and 11 bases stayed unmatched.

With regard to this clone: This specimen includes other DNA sequences encoding the same CDR3. The chain links TRBV11-2 to TRBJ2-3; no definite D call. The CDR3 contains 12 residues. Per the germline V gene, CDR1 is SGHAT and CDR2 is FQNNGV. V was cut by 4 bases and J by 2 bases, with 4 bases left in between. The CDR3 region is CASSSYTDTQYF. The CDR3 DNA follows: TGTGCCAGCAGCTCTTACACAGATACGCAGTATTTT.

This clone turned up a few times. The chain employs TRBV28 and TRBJ1-5; D is ambiguous. The CDR3 is made up of 13 amino acids. V shed 10 bases and J shed 0 bases, with 10 bases lying between them. Germline loops: CDR1 MDHEN, CDR2 SYDVKM. CDR3 DNA: TGTGCCACGGGATTGTATAGCAATCAGCCCCAGCATTTT. Amino acids: CATGLYSNQPQHF.

The rearrangement uses TRBV7-9 and TRBJ2-1; a weak D match, TRBD2 (5 bases). Trimming left V 5 bases short and J 14 bases short, with 10 bases between. Germline CDR1 and CDR2: SEHNR and FQNEAQ (reference sequence). The CDR3 sequence is 10 residues long. For the CDR3, the DNA is TGTGCCAGCAGCCCGATGCGGGAGTTCTTC. It encodes CASSPMREFF.

In this sample, this clone turned up once. The V and J genes are TRBV30 and TRBJ2-2, with D possibly being TRBD2 (6 bases). The germline V gene has CDR1 GTSNPN and CDR2 SVGIG (reference sequence). V shed 6 bases and J shed 2 bases, with 10 bases lying between them. CDR3 length: 13 residues. The CDR3 loop is CACTGTNTGELFF. The DNA of the CDR3 is TGTGCCTGTACCGGGACTAACACCGGGGAGCTGTTTTTT.

The V and J genes are TRBV7-9 and TRBJ2-2; 11 nucleotides agree with TRBD2. This CDR3 has 16 residues. Trimming took 5 bases from V and 2 from J; bases not matched to a gene: 4. Germline CDR1 is SEHNR and CDR2 is FQNEAQ (reference sequence). The CDR3 DNA is TGTGCCAGCAGCCGCGGGACTAGCGGAAACACCGGGGAGCTGTTTTTT. This translates into CASSRGTSGNTGELFF.

The CDR3 region has the DNA TGTGCCAGCAGTATGGACAGGGATAATTCACCCCTCCACTTT. It specifies CASSMDRDNSPLHF. The V gene is TRBV28, the J gene TRBJ1-6, with 8 nucleotides matching TRBD1. Losses at the gene ends were 5 bases for V and 5 bases for J; bases not matched to a gene: 2. The CDR3 loop spans 14 amino acids. The V gene's germline CDR1 is MDHEN and CDR2 SYDVKM.

The genes are TRBV7-2 and TRBJ1-2; a weak D match, TRBD1 (6 bases). The CDR3 runs to 13 residues. V was shortened by 3 bases and J by 3 bases, with 8 bases between the two germline ends. Germline CDR1 and CDR2: SGHTA and FQGNSA. Here the CDR3 DNA reads TGTGCCAGCAGCTTTAGGGGGGACTATGGCTACACCTTC. Translated: CASSFRGDYGYTF.

This rearrangement joins TRBV29-1 to TRBJ2-5, with TRBD2 as a possible D gene (6 bases). Deletions cut 7 bases from V and 1 base from J, with 13 bases between. The CDR3 covers 13 residues. Germline V gives CDR1 SQVTM, CDR2 ANQGSEA. The CDR3: CSGRGRLQETQYF. The CDR3 DNA is TGCAGCGGACGGGGGAGACTCCAAGAGACCCAGTACTTC.

V is TRBV30 and J is TRBJ2-7; maybe TRBD2 (6 bases). The germline V gene has CDR1 GTSNPN and CDR2 SVGIG (reference sequence). The ends were cut back, 2 bases at V and 2 bases at J, with 19 bases in the middle. The CDR3 has 16 residues. The CDR3 DNA reads as TGTGCCTGGAGTCGGTGGAGGGGTTTAGGCACCTACGAGCAGTACTTC. Encoded protein: CAWSRWRGLGTYEQYF.

This rearrangement joins TRBV10-3 to TRBJ1-5, with 7 bases aligning to TRBD1. CDR1 and CDR2 (germline): ENHRY, SYGVKD. The CDR3 spans 15 residues. With 5 bases clipped from V and 1 base from J, the junction kept 5 bases outside the gene matches. The CDR3 DNA reads TGTGCCATCAGTTCCGGACAGGAAAGCAATCAGCCCCAGCATTTT. It codes for CAISSGQESNQPQHF.

The rearrangement links TRBV6-6 to TRBJ2-7; 9 nucleotides line up with TRBD2. The germline CDR1 and CDR2 sequences are MNHNY and SVGAGI (reference sequence). Trimming took 2 bases from V and 6 from J; bases not matched to a gene: 11. CDR3 size: 16 residues. The CDR3 loop is CASSYLRASGMLEQYF. The DNA for the CDR3 is TGTGCCAGCAGTTACCTTAGGGCTAGCGGGATGCTCGAGCAGTACTTC.

This chain links TRBV28 with TRBJ2-7, with 8 nucleotides matching TRBD1. The CDR3 is made up of 16 amino acids. V shed 5 bases and J 4 bases; nucleotides not matched to a gene: 13. Germline lookup yields CDR1 MDHEN and CDR2 SYDVKM. CDR3 residues: CASSPWTGRPGYEQYF. The CDR3 nucleotides are TGTGCCAGCAGTCCCTGGACAGGGCGGCCAGGGTACGAGCAGTACTTC.

This chain joins TRBV11-2 and TRBJ1-6, with D tentatively TRBD1 (5 bases). The CDR3 extends over 18 amino acids. Per the germline V gene, CDR1 is SGHAT and CDR2 is FQNNGV. Trimming pared 0 bases from V and 4 bases from J, leaving 16 bases between. CDR3 DNA: TGTGCCAGCAGCTTAGAACCCCCTTCCCAGGGTTATAATTCACCCCTCCACTTT. It is translated as CASSLEPPSQGYNSPLHF.

The chain links TRBV28 to TRBJ1-1; 7 nucleotides align to TRBD1. Trimming removed 3 bases from V and 4 bases from J; junction bases left unmatched: 2. CDR1 is MDHEN and CDR2 is SYDVKM in the germline V gene. The CDR3 loop spans 13 amino acids. In nucleotides, the CDR3 is TGTGCCAGCAGTTTGACAGGGACCACTGAAGCTTTCTTT. It encodes CASSLTGTTEAFF.

This clone was recorded only once. This sequence joins TRBV29-1 and TRBJ2-2, with D uncertain. Germline V gives CDR1 SQVTM, CDR2 ANQGSEA. Trimming stripped 6 bases from V and 1 base from J, with 9 bases between. There are 13 residues in the CDR3. The CDR3 bases are TGCAGCGTGGAGACGGTGAACACCGGGGAGCTGTTTTTT. It encodes CSVETVNTGELFF.

The rearrangement joins TRBV2 to TRBJ1-2, with 9 nucleotides matching TRBD1. Trimming at V came to 8 bases and at J to 3 bases, leaving 10 bases not matched to a gene. Germline values: CDR1 SNHLY, CDR2 FYNNEI. This CDR3 region has 15 residues. Written as DNA, the CDR3 is TGTGCCAGCGGGGAAACAGGGGGCTCAGACTATGGCTACACCTTC. It is translated as CASGETGGSDYGYTF.

The chain carries TRBV25-1 and TRBJ1-2, with 9 bases matching TRBD1. This CDR3 has 16 residues. The V and J ends lost 4 bases and 8 bases, in that order; junction bases with no gene match: 14. Germline CDR1 is MGHDK and CDR2 is SYGVNS. CDR3 coding DNA: TGTGCCAGCAGTGGATACGCCGGGACAGGGCAGAGAGGCTACACCTTC. Translation: CASSGYAGTGQRGYTF.

The chain carries TRBV7-3 and TRBJ2-3, with 9 bases matching TRBD2. The CDR3 runs to 14 residues. The V gene's germline CDR1 is SGHTA and CDR2 FQGTGA. V was clipped by 5 bases and J by 1 base; unmatched bases: 1. CDR3: CASSQRGGTDTQYF. The CDR3 DNA sequence: TGTGCCAGCAGCCAGCGGGGGGGCACAGATACGCAGTATTTT. Full variable domain (remainder filled in from reference TRBV7-3 and TRBJ2-3): GAGVSQTPSNKVTEKGKYVELRCDPISGHTALYWYRQSLGQGPEFLIYFQGTGAADDSGLPNDRFFAVRPEGSVSTLKIQRTERGDSAVYLCASSQRGGTDTQYFGPGTRLTVL.

The rearrangement links TRBV18 to TRBJ1-4; D call uncertain. CDR1 and CDR2 (germline): KGHSH, LQKENI. V dropped 4 bases and J dropped 4 bases, with 7 bases sitting between them. CDR3 length: 13 amino acids. The CDR3 loop reads CASSLGVNEKLFF. CDR3 bases: TGTGCCAGCTCACTCGGGGTTAATGAAAAACTGTTTTTT. The full variable domain, in which reference TRBV18 and TRBJ1-4 provide the parts outside the CDR3, is NAGVMQNPRHLVRRRGQEARLRCSPMKGHSHVYWYRQLPEEGLKFMVYLQKENIIDESGMPKERFSAEFPKEGPSILRIQQVVRGDSAAYFCASSLGVNEKLFFGSGTQLSVL.

This sequence joins TRBV10-3 and TRBJ1-1; D remains ambiguous. Germline loops: CDR1 ENHRY, CDR2 SYGVKD. The CDR3 totals 14 residues. V gave up 6 bases and J gave up 0 bases, with 11 bases separating them. Here the CDR3 DNA reads TGTGCCATCAGAGACGGAGTAATGAACACTGAAGCTTTCTTT. Amino acid sequence: CAIRDGVMNTEAFF.

In its sample, this clone was seen once. The V and J genes are TRBV15 and TRBJ1-5; a possible D gene is TRBD1 (6 bases). The ends were cut back, 3 bases at V and 3 bases at J, with 12 bases in the middle. Germline assignment: CDR1 LNHNV and CDR2 YYDKDF (reference sequence). The CDR3 is made up of 15 amino acids. The CDR3 protein is CATSSAQGPNQPQHF. The CDR3 DNA is TGTGCCACCAGCAGTGCTCAGGGGCCCAATCAGCCCCAGCATTTT.